A single sample gave rise to the 20 T cell receptor beta chains below, sequenced in a study of cytomegalovirus exposure and HLA in healthy donors. Amplification used 60 Vbeta primers and 13 Jbeta primers. The protocol was immunoSEQ multiplex PCR, while the TCRdb copy is restricted to in-frame clones and leaves out a portion. The table includes some 180,000 clones, around 83% detected once. Input material: PBMCs. Receptor source: a man aged 40-49 years in good health and CMV-seropositive.

This chain joins TRBV19 and TRBJ2-1, with 9 bases fitting TRBD2. Germline V gene data show CDR1 as LNHDA and CDR2 as SQIVND (reference sequence). CDR3 length: 13 residues. Trimming cost V 6 bases and J 7 bases; bases outside gene matches: 4. The CDR3: CASSWREGNEQFF. In nucleotides, the CDR3 is TGTGCCAGTAGCTGGCGGGAGGGGAATGAGCAGTTCTTC.

The chain joins TRBV28 to TRBJ1-1; tentative D call: TRBD1 (5 bases). V was pared by 8 bases and J by 6 bases, with 19 bases between. The germline V gene has CDR1 MDHEN and CDR2 SYDVKM. The CDR3 is 14 residues long. CDR3: CASRGWSPEAEAFF. CDR3 bases: TGTGCCAGCCGGGGGTGGTCGCCTGAAGCTGAAGCTTTCTTT.

V usage is TRBV5-1 and J usage is TRBJ1-1; 10 bases match TRBD1. Germline CDR1 SGHRS, CDR2 YFSETQ. Germline trimming cut 3 bases from V and 1 base from J; bases unmatched to any gene: 12. This CDR3 spans 18 amino acids. CDR3 nucleotide sequence: TGCGCCAGCAGCTCCCGAACCGGGACAGGGGTAACGAACACTGAAGCTTTCTTT. Its translation: CASSSRTGTGVTNTEAFF. Together with reference TRBV5-1 and TRBJ1-1, the CDR3 gives the full variable domain: KAGVTQTPRYLIKTRGQQVTLSCSPISGHRSVSWYQQTPGQGLQFLFEYFSETQRNKGNFPGRFSGRQFSNSRSEMNVSTLELGDSALYLCASSSRTGTGVTNTEAFFGQGTRLTVV.

The chain is built from TRBV7-9 and TRBJ2-7; D call uncertain. The CDR3 consists of 15 residues. V was cut by 5 bases and J by 2 bases, with 16 bases left in between. Germline loops: CDR1 SEHNR, CDR2 FQNEAQ (reference sequence). The DNA for the CDR3 is TGTGCCAGCAGCCCTATGCGCACGAGAACCTACGAGCAGTACTTC. Encoded protein: CASSPMRTRTYEQYF.

The CDR3 DNA follows: TGCGCCAGCAGCCAAAACGCGGCTAGCGGGACCCTCAATGAGCAGTTCTTC. It translates to CASSQNAASGTLNEQFF. The chain joins TRBV4-3 to TRBJ2-1; TRBD2 matches 9 bases. The CDR3 covers 17 residues. J gave up 6 bases and V 2 bases, and 11 bases lay outside the gene matches. From germline, CDR1 is LGHNA and CDR2 YSLEER.

The chain uses TRBV28 and TRBJ1-1, with 9 bases lining up with TRBD1. V lost 4 bases, J lost 8 bases, and 11 bases stayed unmatched. Germline assignment: CDR1 MDHEN and CDR2 SYDVKM. The CDR3 has 15 residues. CDR3 nucleotides: TGTGCCAGCAGTTCACCGGGACAGGGCCCTCGGGAAGCTTTCTTT. It is translated as CASSSPGQGPREAFF.

In DNA form, the CDR3 reads TGTGCCAGCAGCCAAGAGATGGCGGGAGTCAATCAGCCCCAGCATTTT. Protein product: CASSQEMAGVNQPQHF. The V and J genes are TRBV4-2 and TRBJ1-5; D uncertain. The V and J ends lost 0 bases and 3 bases respectively, with 12 bases between them. The CDR3 is 16 amino acids. Germline V CDR1 and CDR2: LGHNA, YNFKEQ.

V gene TRBV6-5 combines with J gene TRBJ1-6, with 10 bases fitting TRBD1. Germline values: CDR1 MNHEY, CDR2 SVGAGI. The CDR3 consists of 15 residues. Unmatched junction bases numbered 5, after V lost 2 bases and J lost 10 bases. CDR3 bases: TGTGCCAGCAGTTACGACAGGGGGCGGCAGTCACCCCTCCACTTT. It encodes CASSYDRGRQSPLHF.

This rearrangement joins TRBV5-1 to TRBJ2-1, with 8 bases lining up with TRBD2. J lost 9 bases, V lost 0 bases, and 11 bases had no gene match. The CDR3 loop spans 16 amino acids. Germline CDR1 and CDR2: SGHRS and YFSETQ. CDR3 sequence: CASSLVEKRETGEQFF. Written as DNA, the CDR3 is TGCGCCAGCAGCTTGGTGGAGAAGCGGGAGACTGGTGAGCAGTTCTTC.

V usage is TRBV2 and J usage is TRBJ2-3; possibly TRBD1 for D (5 bases). V was shortened by 0 bases and J by 0 bases, with 7 bases between the two germline ends. Germline lookup yields CDR1 SNHLY and CDR2 FYNNEI. The CDR3 length is 15 residues. CDR3 nucleotide sequence: TGTGCCAGCAGTGAAGCGGGGCAGAGCACAGATACGCAGTATTTT. Its translation: CASSEAGQSTDTQYF.

The V and J genes are TRBV5-1 and TRBJ1-2; no firm D call. The CDR3 is made up of 15 amino acids. Trimming pared 1 base from V and 6 bases from J, leaving 16 bases between. The germline gives CDR1 SGHRS, CDR2 YFSETQ. The CDR3 region is CASSLTITTSHGYTF. CDR3 DNA sequence: TGCGCCAGCAGCTTGACGATCACCACATCTCATGGCTACACCTTC. The full variable domain, in which reference TRBV5-1 and TRBJ1-2 provide the parts outside the CDR3, is KAGVTQTPRYLIKTRGQQVTLSCSPISGHRSVSWYQQTPGQGLQFLFEYFSETQRNKGNFPGRFSGRQFSNSRSEMNVSTLELGDSALYLCASSLTITTSHGYTFGSGTRLTVV.

This rearrangement joins TRBV25-1 to TRBJ1-1, with D hard to call. CDR1 is MGHDK, CDR2 SYGVNS, per germline. V gave up 5 bases and J gave up 0 bases, with 7 bases separating them. The CDR3 is 13 residues long. The DNA for the CDR3 is TGTGCCAGCAGTTTCGCAGTGAACACTGAAGCTTTCTTT. Amino acid sequence: CASSFAVNTEAFF.

This clone was seen a single time. J is TRBJ2-1 and V is TRBV4-1; TRBD2 agrees at 9 bases. Trimming at V came to 3 bases and at J to 7 bases, leaving 7 bases not matched to a gene. The CDR3 spans 15 residues. Germline CDR1 MGHRA, CDR2 YSYEKL. In DNA, the CDR3 is TGCGCCAGCAGCCAGATAGCGGGAGTTGCGAATGAGCAGTTCTTC. Translation: CASSQIAGVANEQFF.

The rearrangement links TRBV11-3 to TRBJ2-1; the match to TRBD2 covers 7 bases. J gave up 8 bases and V 1 base, and 5 bases lay outside the gene matches. This CDR3 region has 14 residues. CDR1 SGHNT and CDR2 YENEEA come from the germline V gene. The CDR3, as DNA: TGTGCCAGCAGCTTAGGCGTTGGGGGGGATGAGCAGTTCTTC. Its translation is CASSLGVGGDEQFF.

This chain connects TRBV9 to TRBJ1-1; D might be TRBD1 (6 bases). This CDR3 contains 14 residues. The germline gives CDR1 SGDLS, CDR2 YYNGEE. The V and J ends lost 1 base and 1 base respectively, with 8 bases between them. The CDR3 sequence is CASSVQGGNTEAFF. CDR3 nucleotide sequence: TGTGCCAGCAGCGTACAAGGGGGGAACACTGAAGCTTTCTTT. Full variable domain (outside the CDR3, taken from reference TRBV9 and TRBJ1-1): DSGVTQTPKHLITATGQRVTLRCSPRSGDLSVYWYQQSLDQGLQFLIQYYNGEERAKGNILERFSAQQFPDLHSELNLSSLELGDSALYFCASSVQGGNTEAFFGQGTRLTVV.

This chain connects TRBV27 to TRBJ2-7; D is possibly TRBD1 (6 bases). The CDR3 spans 13 residues. The germline V gene encodes CDR1 MNHEY and CDR2 SMNVEV (reference sequence). The V end lost 8 bases, the J end lost 3 bases, and 14 bases lay between the germline ends. Here the CDR3 reads CASLQGSRYEQYF. The CDR3 coding sequence is TGTGCCAGCTTACAGGGTAGCCGCTACGAGCAGTACTTC.

This chain connects TRBV29-1 to TRBJ2-6, with 12 bases matching TRBD1. The germline V gene has CDR1 SQVTM and CDR2 ANQGSEA. CDR3 length: 14 amino acids. The trim removed 7 bases at V and 6 bases at J, leaving 4 bases unmatched. CDR3 bases: TGCAGCGCGACGGGACAGGGGGCGGCCAACGTCCTGACTTTC. Its protein is CSATGQGAANVLTF.

The chain joins TRBV29-1 to TRBJ2-1, with 10 bases aligning to TRBD1. Germline V CDR1 and CDR2: SQVTM, ANQGSEA. Trimming removed 7 bases from V and 10 bases from J; junction bases left unmatched: 10. The CDR3 runs 13 residues. CDR3 nucleotides: TGCAGCGCCGCCCGGGACAGGGGCGCCGAGCAGTTCTTC. It codes for CSAARDRGAEQFF.

V gene TRBV5-4 combines with J gene TRBJ2-3, with 9 bases that match TRBD2. The V segment lost 4 bases and the J segment 2 bases; nucleotides outside the gene matches: 8. Germline lookup yields CDR1 SGHNT and CDR2 YYREEE (reference sequence). The CDR3 runs to 16 residues. CDR3 sequence reads: CASSRSGSGNTDTQYF. CDR3 nucleotides: TGTGCCAGCAGCCGTAGCGGGAGTGGTAACACAGATACGCAGTATTTT.

This clone was counted between two and nine times. The gene calls are TRBV29-1 and TRBJ2-4; D is possibly TRBD1 (6 bases). Germline CDR1 SQVTM, CDR2 ANQGSEA. Between the trimmed V and J ends, which lost 3 bases and 0 bases, there was a span of 15 bases. The CDR3 runs 16 residues. The CDR3 sequence is CSVDQGPLLAKNIQYF. The CDR3 bases are TGCAGCGTTGACCAGGGGCCGTTACTAGCCAAAAACATTCAGTACTTC.